These 8 T cell receptor beta chains came from one sample sequenced in a study of blood T cell repertoires in COVID-19. Generated by immunoSEQ multiplex PCR, the TCRdb table keeps only in-frame clones and is missing some. This table has some 270,000 clones, around 90% appearing once. The sequenced sample consisted of peripheral blood. All receptors come from a man aged 50 to 59 with acute or convalescent COVID-19.

Turning to this clone: One junction end does not reproduce the germline sequence, and a read error may be involved. The chain is built from TRBV12-5 and TRBJ1-2; D is unclear. The length of the CDR3 is 10 residues. Per the germline V gene, CDR1 is LGHNT and CDR2 is FRNRAP. The CDR3, as DNA: TGTGCTAGTGGTTTGGTACGGCAGGACTTC. Its protein product is CASGLVRQDF. Using reference TRBV12-5 and TRBJ1-2 for the parts outside the CDR3, the full variable domain is DARVTQTPRHKVTEMGQEVTMRCQPILGHNTVFWYRQTMMQGLELLAYFRNRAPLDDSGMPKDRFSAEMPDATLATLKIQPSEPRDSAVYFCASGLVRQDFGSGTRLTVV.

This chain connects TRBV6-5 to TRBJ1-2; possible D gene TRBD1, 5 bases. The CDR3 runs 14 residues. V was shortened by 0 bases and J by 7 bases, with 12 bases between the two germline ends. Germline-derived CDR1 and CDR2 are MNHEY and SVGAGI. The CDR3 reads CASSYSKGSGGYTF. As DNA, the CDR3 is TGTGCCAGCAGTTACTCGAAGGGGTCGGGTGGCTACACCTTC.

This clone was observed a few times. The V gene is TRBV5-6, the J gene TRBJ1-6; D is undetermined. The CDR3 runs to 13 residues. Germline V CDR1 and CDR2: SGHDT, YYEEEE. V shed 0 bases and J shed 8 bases, with 6 bases lying between them. The CDR3 region is CASSLGDDSPLHF. The CDR3 DNA sequence: TGTGCCAGCAGCTTGGGAGATGATTCACCCCTCCACTTT.

This rearrangement joins TRBV7-6 to TRBJ2-2; 8 bases fit TRBD1. Trimming cost V 8 bases and J 0 bases; bases outside gene matches: 2. This CDR3 region has 14 residues. Germline CDR1 SGHVS, CDR2 FNYEAQ. CDR3 loop: CASRDRPNTGELFF. The CDR3 DNA reads as TGTGCCAGCCGGGACAGGCCGAACACCGGGGAGCTGTTTTTT.

The chain employs TRBV6-6 and TRBJ1-4, with D unclear. V gave up 2 bases and J gave up 7 bases, with 8 bases separating them. The CDR3 runs 13 residues. Germline V gene sequence: CDR1 MNHNY, CDR2 SVGAGI (reference sequence). CDR3 region: CASSYRVFEKLFF. Here the CDR3 DNA reads TGTGCCAGCAGTTACCGGGTTTTTGAAAAACTGTTTTTT.

The chain links TRBV9 to TRBJ1-6; 11 bases fit TRBD1. The CDR3 covers 16 residues. The germline V gene encodes CDR1 SGDLS and CDR2 YYNGEE. Unmatched junction bases numbered 2, after V lost 3 bases and J lost 3 bases. CDR3 region: CASSGDRGVYNSPLHF. CDR3 sequence (DNA): TGTGCCAGCAGCGGGGACAGGGGGGTCTATAATTCACCCCTCCACTTT.

The chain employs TRBV10-1 and TRBJ2-7; 7 bases match TRBD2. After removal of 2 bases from V and 2 bases from J, the junction contained 3 bases not matched to a gene. Looked up from germline, CDR1 is WNHNN and CDR2 is SYGVQD (reference sequence). This CDR3 is built from 14 residues. The CDR3 here is CASSEASGPYEQYF. CDR3 nucleotide sequence: TGCGCCAGCAGTGAGGCTAGCGGTCCCTACGAGCAGTACTTC.

The chain employs TRBV5-1 and TRBJ1-6; TRBD1 might be the D (6 bases). Germline assignment: CDR1 SGHRS and CDR2 YFSETQ. V was trimmed by 4 bases and J by 8 bases, leaving 13 bases between them. The CDR3 extends over 14 amino acids. CDR3 nucleotides: TGCGCCAGCAGCACCACAGGGACGGATTCACCCCTCCACTTT. Encoded protein: CASSTTGTDSPLHF.